This entry lists 17 T cell receptor beta chains sequenced from one sample in a study of Graves' ophthalmopathy and Graves' hyperthyroidism. Transcripts of RNA were the source for amplifying TCR beta CDR3 regions. RT-PCR was first run with HTBI primers, then multiplex PCR in a second round. TCRdb fed the multiplex PCR reads into MiXCR, producing one record per CDR3 protein. The sample consists of some 520,000 distinct CDR3 sequences, under 15% of them appearing once. The sequenced sample was blood. All receptors come from a woman younger than 45 with Graves' ophthalmopathy.

On this clonotype itself: Just one base apart from a much larger clone, this may be a read error. The rearrangement uses TRBV24-1 and TRBJ1-5; unclear D gene. Germline V gene sequence: CDR1 KGHDR, CDR2 SFDVKD. The CDR3 length is 16 residues. V lost 7 bases, J lost 5 bases, and 20 bases lay in between. The DNA of the CDR3 is TGTGCCACCAGCGTACCGGCCACCTACTGGGATCAGCCCCAGCATTTT. Translated: CATSVPATYWDQPQHF.

This clonotype was recorded a few times. The J gene is TRBJ2-7, the V gene TRBV11-1, with TRBD2 identical over 7 bases. J lost 2 bases, V lost 5 bases, and 6 bases had no gene match. The CDR3 is 14 residues long. Per germline, CDR1 SGHAT and CDR2 FQDESV (reference sequence). The CDR3 DNA sequence: TGTGCCAGCAGCGGTGGGGGGGAACCCTACGAGCAGTACTTC. Translating it yields CASSGGGEPYEQYF.

This sequence joins TRBV6-2 or TRBV6-3 and TRBJ2-2, with TRBD2 matching over 7 bases. Germline V gene data show CDR1 as MNHEY and CDR2 as SVGEGT. There are 15 residues in the CDR3. The trim removed 5 bases at V and 1 base at J, leaving 4 bases unmatched. CDR3 in amino acids: CASSPSSGNTGELFF. As DNA, the CDR3 is TGTGCCAGCAGTCCATCTAGCGGGAACACCGGGGAGCTGTTTTTT.

This clonotype was seen ten or more times. This chain uses TRBV28 with TRBJ1-5; 9 nucleotides match TRBD1. J gave up 4 bases and V 2 bases, and 12 bases lay outside the gene matches. The CDR3 extends over 18 amino acids. In germline, CDR1 is MDHEN, CDR2 SYDVKM. The CDR3 DNA reads as TGTGCCAGCAGTTTAACCCCTAGGACAGGGGTCTGGAATCAGCCCCAGCATTTT. It is translated as CASSLTPRTGVWNQPQHF.

This clonotype showed up many times. The chain is built from TRBV7-2 and TRBJ2-7, with TRBD1 identical over 11 bases. Germline V CDR1 and CDR2: SGHTA, FQGNSA. CDR3 length equals 15 residues. The junction had 6 bases not matched to a gene; V was cut back by 4 bases and J by 4 bases. The CDR3 DNA reads as TGTGCCAGCAGCTGGAGGGACAGGGGGGGGTACGAGCAGTACTTC. It translates to CASSWRDRGGYEQYF.

This clonotype was counted between two and nine times. The V and J genes are TRBV12-3 or TRBV12-4 and TRBJ1-6; a possible D gene is TRBD1 (5 bases). Trimming stripped 6 bases from V and 9 bases from J, with 12 bases between. There are 13 residues in the CDR3. CDR3 coding DNA: TGTGCCAGCAGGCCTGGGGCGGCTTCACCCCTCCACTTT. It encodes CASRPGAASPLHF.

This clonotype came up many times. The rearrangement joins TRBV12-3 or TRBV12-4 to TRBJ2-7; D call uncertain. The CDR3 is 13 amino acids. Deletions cut 5 bases from V and 6 bases from J, with 14 bases between. The CDR3 sequence is CASSGRPGSEQYF. The CDR3 DNA follows: TGTGCCAGCAGTGGGCGCCCCGGCTCCGAGCAGTACTTC.

This clonotype was seen at least ten times. The chain uses TRBV15 and TRBJ1-5, with TRBD1 matching over 8 bases. The CDR3 has 15 residues. Germline V gene sequence: CDR1 LNHNV, CDR2 YYDKDF (reference sequence). The J segment lost 5 bases and the V segment lost 5 bases, leaving 8 bases of the junction unmatched. CDR3 coding DNA: TGTGCCACCAGCCCCCGGGGACAGGAGGATCAGCCCCAGCATTTT. The encoded protein is CATSPRGQEDQPQHF.

This clonotype was seen repeatedly, ten times or more. This chain joins TRBV2 and TRBJ2-4, with D unclear. The CDR3 runs 14 residues. Germline CDR1 and CDR2: SNHLY and FYNNEI. V dropped 11 bases and J dropped 0 bases, with 14 bases sitting between them. This CDR3 reads CAGQTGLAKNIQYF. The DNA for the CDR3 is TGTGCCGGGCAGACTGGTCTAGCCAAAAACATTCAGTACTTC.

This chain uses TRBV19 with TRBJ1-1; TRBD1 agrees at 7 bases. The CDR3 is 13 amino acids. With V trimmed by 7 bases and J by 6 bases, 8 bases remained unmatched. Looked up from germline, CDR1 is LNHDA and CDR2 is SQIVND (reference sequence). CDR3 protein: CASTANRGAEAFF. The CDR3 nucleotides read TGTGCCAGTACGGCGAACAGGGGAGCTGAAGCTTTCTTT.

There are many counts of this clonotype. CDR3 in DNA: TGTGCCAGCAGTTACGGGGCGAACCGACAAGAGACCCAGTACTTC. Its protein is CASSYGANRQETQYF. J is TRBJ2-5 and V is TRBV6-5, with D maybe TRBD1 (5 bases). This CDR3 is built from 15 residues. The germline V gene has CDR1 MNHEY and CDR2 SVGAGI. Trimming took off 2 bases at V and 2 bases at J, with 12 bases between the two ends.

This clonotype has ten or more counts. The chain is built from TRBV12-3 or TRBV12-4 and TRBJ1-2; 8 bases are a match to TRBD1. J gave up 5 bases and V 3 bases, and 5 bases lay outside the gene matches. The CDR3 loop spans 14 amino acids. Written as DNA, the CDR3 is TGTGCCAGCAGTTTGTGGGACAGGAGTTATGGCTACACCTTC. It codes for CASSLWDRSYGYTF.

This clonotype was found many times. The V and J genes are TRBV6-1 and TRBJ1-3; 8 bases agree with TRBD1. CDR3 length: 15 residues. CDR1 is MNHNS and CDR2 is SASEGT in the germline V gene. The V segment lost 6 bases and the J segment 4 bases; nucleotides outside the gene matches: 8. CDR3 nucleotides: TGTGCCAGCAGACACGACAGGGGTCAAGGAAACACCATATATTTT. Amino acid sequence: CASRHDRGQGNTIYF.

This clonotype was detected many times. The CDR3 spells CASSKGLAGGMETQYF. DNA for the CDR3: TGTGCCAGCAGTAAGGGACTAGCGGGAGGCATGGAGACCCAGTACTTC. This chain links TRBV6-1 with TRBJ2-5; 15 positions agree with TRBD2. Germline V gives CDR1 MNHNS, CDR2 SASEGT. The CDR3 sequence is 16 residues long. The J segment lost 5 bases and the V segment lost 5 bases, leaving 6 bases of the junction unmatched.

The table lists this clonotype with many counts. The V call is TRBV28, the J call TRBJ2-5, with 9 bases fitting TRBD2. CDR1 and CDR2 (germline): MDHEN, SYDVKM. CDR3 length equals 16 residues. V shed 5 bases and J 4 bases; nucleotides not matched to a gene: 11. The CDR3 sequence: CASSGDKRGVVETQYF. CDR3 bases: TGTGCCAGCAGTGGGGACAAGCGGGGGGTCGTAGAGACCCAGTACTTC.

This clonotype was counted at least ten times. The CDR3 DNA reads as TGTGCCAGCTCACCCACCGTGGACAGGAACACTGAAGCTTTCTTT. This codes for CASSPTVDRNTEAFF. V and J are TRBV18 and TRBJ1-1; D might be TRBD1 (6 bases). The V end lost 3 bases, the J end lost 1 base, and 12 bases lay between the germline ends. Per germline, CDR1 KGHSH and CDR2 LQKENI. This CDR3 contains 15 residues.

The genes are TRBV6-1 and TRBJ1-6; maybe TRBD1 (5 bases). The CDR3 totals 14 residues. V dropped 3 bases and J dropped 9 bases, with 12 bases sitting between them. Germline loops: CDR1 MNHNS, CDR2 SASEGT. CDR3 sequence: CASSDRAVGSPLHF. CDR3 DNA sequence: TGTGCCAGCAGTGACAGGGCGGTGGGTTCACCCCTCCACTTT.